These 24 T cell receptor beta chains share one sample of origin, sequenced in a study of T cell repertoires in cytomegalovirus infection. MiXCR, applied by TCRdb to the reads, yields one record per CDR3 protein. The sample includes around 350,000 distinct CDR3 sequences, 15% to 20% of them seen just once. The material sequenced was PBMCs. Receptors originate from a human donor in good health (CMV status not recorded). Some clones in this sample may be carry-over from other donors' samples.

The rearrangement links TRBV29-1 to TRBJ1-1; TRBD1 agrees at 10 bases. Germline-derived CDR1 and CDR2 are SQVTM and ANQGSEA. The CDR3 contains 17 residues. V gave up 4 bases and J gave up 5 bases; unmatched junction bases: 16. The CDR3 nucleotides read TGCAGCGTTGTTGGTAGGGACAGGGGCCCTTGGGAAACTGAAGCTTTCTTT. Translating it yields CSVVGRDRGPWETEAFF.

This clonotype was recorded a few times. The chain carries TRBV14 and TRBJ1-4; TRBD1 matches at 9 bases. CDR1 and CDR2 from the germline V gene are SGHDN and FVKESK. J lost 5 bases, V lost 1 base, and 8 bases had no gene match. The CDR3 length is 17 residues. CDR3 nucleotide sequence: TGTGCCAGCAGCCAAGGTGGGACAGGGAGGTCCAATGAAAAACTGTTTTTT. It translates to CASSQGGTGRSNEKLFF.

The rearrangement uses TRBV29-1 and TRBJ1-4; TRBD1 matches at 10 bases. Germline V gene sequence: CDR1 SQVTM, CDR2 ANQGSEA. V was clipped by 7 bases and J by 6 bases; unmatched bases: 5. CDR3 length: 13 amino acids. For the CDR3, the DNA is TGCAGCGGACAGGGGGCGCTAGATGAAAAACTGTTTTTT. It translates to CSGQGALDEKLFF.

This clonotype showed up many times. The rearrangement links TRBV7-2 to TRBJ2-7; a possible D gene is TRBD2 (6 bases). Trimming removed 4 bases at V and 13 bases at J, with 26 bases between. This CDR3 is 15 amino acids long. Germline assignment: CDR1 SGHTA and CDR2 FQGNSA. The CDR3, as DNA: TGTGCCAGCAGCTCCGTCGGAAGAGTGGGAGGTCCCCTATACTTC. Amino acids: CASSSVGRVGGPLYF. Supplemented by reference TRBV7-2 and TRBJ2-7, the full variable domain reads GAGVSQSPSNKVTEKGKDVELRCDPISGHTALYWYRQSLGQGLEFLIYFQGNSAPDKSGLPSDRFSAERTGGSVSTLTIQRTQQEDSAVYLCASSSVGRVGGPLYFGPGTRLTVT.

The V gene is TRBV28, the J gene TRBJ1-6; no reliable D call. This CDR3 contains 17 residues. Per the germline V gene, CDR1 is MDHEN and CDR2 is SYDVKM. Deletions cut 3 bases from V and 9 bases from J, with 21 bases between. As DNA, the CDR3 is TGTGCCAGCAGTTTTTGGCGTCCGGGCCGAGGGTCTTCACCCCTCCACTTT. As protein: CASSFWRPGRGSSPLHF. Complete variable domain (other parts from reference TRBV28 and TRBJ1-6): DVKVTQSSRYLVKRTGEKVFLECVQDMDHENMFWYRQDPGLGLRLIYFSYDVKMKEKGDIPEGYSVSREKKERFSLILESASTNQTSMYLCASSFWRPGRGSSPLHFGNGTRLTVT.

This clonotype has just a few counts. The chain combines TRBV7-6 with TRBJ1-4; 7 nucleotides line up with TRBD1. CDR3 length equals 16 residues. The V gene end was trimmed by 1 base and the J gene end by 4 bases; junction bases not matched to a gene: 6. Germline loops: CDR1 SGHVS, CDR2 FNYEAQ. The CDR3 DNA reads TGTGCCAGCAGCTTAGTCCCGGGACAGAGTAATGAAAAACTGTTTTTT. It yields the protein CASSLVPGQSNEKLFF.

The V gene is TRBV10-3, the J gene TRBJ2-7, with 12 bases matching TRBD1. This CDR3 has 15 amino acids. The V segment lost 4 bases and the J segment 7 bases; nucleotides outside the gene matches: 8. Germline CDR1 is ENHRY and CDR2 is SYGVKD. The CDR3 here is CAISGRDRGPGEQYF. In nucleotides, the CDR3 is TGTGCCATCAGTGGCCGGGACAGGGGGCCGGGGGAGCAGTACTTC.

Many counts were recorded for this clonotype. J is TRBJ2-1 and V is TRBV6-1; D perhaps matches TRBD2 (6 bases). Trimming left V 5 bases short and J 5 bases short, with 10 bases between. Germline-derived CDR1 and CDR2 are MNHNS and SASEGT. The length of the CDR3 is 13 residues. CDR3 sequence reads: CASSRTGDNEQFF. The CDR3 DNA follows: TGTGCCAGCAGTCGGACGGGGGACAATGAGCAGTTCTTC.

The V gene is TRBV5-4, the J gene TRBJ2-7; no reliable D call. The CDR3 runs 12 residues. The germline gives CDR1 SGHNT, CDR2 YYREEE (reference sequence). Trimming took 6 bases from V and 7 from J, leaving 14 bases between them. The CDR3 bases are TGTGCCAGCAACAACCCCTCATCGGAGCAGTACTTC. The encoded protein is CASNNPSSEQYF.

The rearrangement links TRBV7-2 to TRBJ2-3; 7 bases line up with TRBD1. From germline, CDR1 is SGHTA and CDR2 FQGNSA. The CDR3 has 15 amino acids. The V and J ends lost 4 bases and 3 bases, in that order; junction bases with no gene match: 7. The CDR3 loop reads CASSYNRGLTDTQYF. In DNA, the CDR3 is TGTGCCAGCAGCTACAACAGGGGCCTGACAGATACGCAGTATTTT.

This clonotype showed up just a few times. The genes are TRBV12-3 or TRBV12-4 and TRBJ1-1; D is undetermined. The V end was cut by 5 bases, the J end by 4 bases, with 8 bases between. The CDR3 consists of 12 residues. The chain's CDR3 is CASSPGLTEAFF. CDR3 bases: TGTGCCAGCAGTCCCGGACTCACTGAAGCTTTCTTT.

Ten or more counts support this clonotype. The chain has TRBV7-2 and TRBJ1-2; TRBD1 matches 8 bases. The CDR3 has 15 amino acids. Germline CDR1 reads SGHTA; CDR2 reads FQGNSA. With 5 bases clipped from V and 5 bases from J, the junction kept 10 bases outside the gene matches. The chain's CDR3 is CASSGAPGQEYGYTF. The CDR3 DNA reads as TGTGCCAGCAGCGGGGCACCGGGACAGGAATATGGCTACACCTTC.

This clonotype was detected only a few times. The chain is built from TRBV11-2 and TRBJ1-4, with 7 bases identical to TRBD1. Germline loops: CDR1 SGHAT, CDR2 FQNNGV. The CDR3 is made up of 13 amino acids. The J segment lost 10 bases and the V segment lost 5 bases, leaving 7 bases of the junction unmatched. Here the CDR3 DNA reads TGTGCCAGCAGCGCTGACAGGGCAGGAAAACTGTTTTTT. As protein: CASSADRAGKLFF. Combining the CDR3 with reference TRBV11-2 and TRBJ1-4 gives the whole variable domain EAGVAQSPRYKIIEKRQSVAFWCNPISGHATLYWYQQILGQGPKLLIQFQNNGVVDDSQLPKDRFSAERLKGVDSTLKIQPAKLEDSAVYLCASSADRAGKLFFGSGTQLSVL.

Only a few counts were recorded for this clonotype. The DNA of the CDR3 is TGTGCCAGCAGTTTGGGCATAAGGGGGCTCCTAGCCAAAAACATTCAGTACTTC. Its translation is CASSLGIRGLLAKNIQYF. V and J are TRBV28 and TRBJ2-4; TRBD1 matches at 7 bases. Germline assignment: CDR1 MDHEN and CDR2 SYDVKM. V lost 3 bases, J lost 0 bases, and 11 bases stayed unmatched. CDR3 length: 18 amino acids.

This chain joins TRBV4-1 and TRBJ2-2; maybe TRBD1 (6 bases). V was trimmed by 1 base and J by 4 bases, leaving 16 bases between them. The length of the CDR3 is 17 residues. Germline-derived CDR1 and CDR2 are MGHRA and YSYEKL. The CDR3 reads CASSQGGPHQTTGELFF. As DNA, the CDR3 is TGCGCCAGCAGCCAAGGGGGGCCGCACCAAACCACCGGGGAGCTGTTTTTT.

This clonotype has at least ten counts. This chain connects TRBV7-2 to TRBJ1-4; D perhaps matches TRBD1 (5 bases). Germline assignment: CDR1 SGHTA and CDR2 FQGNSA. The germline V and J ends were trimmed by 5 bases and 2 bases, with 9 bases remaining between them. This CDR3 comprises 14 residues. CDR3: CASSAGYTNEKLFF. The CDR3 DNA sequence: TGTGCCAGCAGCGCAGGGTACACTAATGAAAAACTGTTTTTT.

This clonotype was detected ten times or more. The chain uses TRBV12-3 or TRBV12-4 and TRBJ2-7, with D possibly TRBD2 on 5 matching bases. Trimming stripped 3 bases from V and 0 bases from J, with 12 bases between. The CDR3 sequence is 15 residues long. The chain's CDR3 is CASSFPRARSYEQYF. CDR3 in DNA: TGTGCCAGCAGTTTTCCGCGGGCCCGCTCCTACGAGCAGTACTTC.

This clonotype was recorded many times. The chain carries TRBV7-9 and TRBJ1-1; D may be TRBD1 (5 bases). Germline CDR1 reads SEHNR; CDR2 reads FQNEAQ (reference sequence). The length of the CDR3 is 12 residues. Deletions cut 6 bases from V and 4 bases from J, with 9 bases between. The CDR3 spells CASSSGGTEAFF. The CDR3 DNA follows: TGTGCCAGCAGTTCCGGGGGCACTGAAGCTTTCTTT.

This clonotype was seen a few times. The chain combines TRBV29-1 with TRBJ1-6; D might be TRBD1 (6 bases). Between the trimmed V and J ends, which lost 0 bases and 9 bases, there was a span of 24 bases. Per the germline V gene, CDR1 is SQVTM and CDR2 is ANQGSEA. The CDR3 sequence is 18 residues long. The DNA for the CDR3 is TGCAGCGTTGAAGATCCTCACCCGGGACATGGGACGTGTTCACCCCTCCACTTT. Protein sequence: CSVEDPHPGHGTCSPLHF.

This clonotype showed up many times. V is TRBV7-6 and J is TRBJ2-7, with D perhaps assigned TRBD1 or TRBD2 (5 bases each). This CDR3 is built from 16 residues. Germline loops: CDR1 SGHVS, CDR2 FNYEAQ. Trimming took 1 base from V and 1 from J, leaving 14 bases between them. CDR3 nucleotide sequence: TGTGCCAGCAGCTTAGTTGTGGGACGGGATTCCTACGAGCAGTACTTC. The encoded protein is CASSLVVGRDSYEQYF.

This chain links TRBV5-5 with TRBJ2-5, with 7 bases lining up with TRBD1. The J segment lost 5 bases and the V segment lost 4 bases, leaving 11 bases of the junction unmatched. Germline loops: CDR1 SGHKS, CDR2 YYEKEE (reference sequence). The CDR3 length is 15 residues. As DNA, the CDR3 is TGTGCCAGCAGCCCCAAGGAACAGGGGTACGAGACCCAGTACTTC. Protein sequence: CASSPKEQGYETQYF.

The gene calls are TRBV15 and TRBJ1-6; D gene uncertain. Trimming removed 1 base at V and 5 bases at J, with 9 bases between. This CDR3 is 15 amino acids long. Looked up from germline, CDR1 is LNHNV and CDR2 is YYDKDF (reference sequence). The chain's CDR3 is CATSRVRGNNSPLHF. The CDR3, as DNA: TGTGCCACCAGCAGAGTCCGCGGAAATAATTCACCCCTCCACTTT.

The CDR3 region is CASGPDGLVIDTQYF. The CDR3 bases are TGTGCCAGCGGGCCGGATGGACTAGTAATAGATACGCAGTATTTT. The chain recombines TRBV2 with TRBJ2-3; 7 nucleotides align to TRBD2. J gave up 5 bases and V 8 bases, and 13 bases lay outside the gene matches. Germline V gene sequence: CDR1 SNHLY, CDR2 FYNNEI. The CDR3 loop spans 15 amino acids.

This clonotype was seen more than once but under ten times. This rearrangement joins TRBV5-4 to TRBJ2-5; 7 bases agree with TRBD1. The J segment lost 5 bases and the V segment lost 1 base, leaving 2 bases of the junction unmatched. This CDR3 is built from 13 residues. Germline V lookup: CDR1 SGHNT, CDR2 YYREEE (reference sequence). CDR3 in amino acids: CASSLKGAETQYF. The CDR3 nucleotides are TGTGCCAGCAGCTTGAAGGGGGCGGAGACCCAGTACTTC.